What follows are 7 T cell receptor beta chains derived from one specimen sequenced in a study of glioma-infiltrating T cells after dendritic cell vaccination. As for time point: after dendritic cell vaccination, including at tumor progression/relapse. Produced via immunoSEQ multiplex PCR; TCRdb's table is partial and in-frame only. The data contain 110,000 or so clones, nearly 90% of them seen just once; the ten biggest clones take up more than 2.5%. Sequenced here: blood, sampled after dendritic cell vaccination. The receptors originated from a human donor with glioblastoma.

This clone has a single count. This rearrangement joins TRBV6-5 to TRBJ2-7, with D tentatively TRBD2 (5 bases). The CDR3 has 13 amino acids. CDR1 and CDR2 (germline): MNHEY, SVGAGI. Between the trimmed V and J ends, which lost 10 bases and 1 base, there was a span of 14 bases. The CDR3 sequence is CAIKSSGSYEQYF. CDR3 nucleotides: TGTGCCATTAAGTCGAGCGGATCCTACGAGCAGTACTTC.

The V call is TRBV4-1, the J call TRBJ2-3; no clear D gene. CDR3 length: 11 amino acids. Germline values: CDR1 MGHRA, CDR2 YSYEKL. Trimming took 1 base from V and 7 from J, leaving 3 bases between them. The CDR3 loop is CASSQVNTQYF. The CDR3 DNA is TGCGCCAGCAGCCAAGTAAATACGCAGTATTTT.

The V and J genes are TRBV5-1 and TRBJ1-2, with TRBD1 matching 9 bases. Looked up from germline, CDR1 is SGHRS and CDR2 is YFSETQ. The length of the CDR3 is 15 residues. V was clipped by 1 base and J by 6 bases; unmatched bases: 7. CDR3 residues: CASSLTTGGSHGYTF. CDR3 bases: TGCGCCAGCAGCTTGACGACAGGGGGATCGCATGGCTACACCTTC. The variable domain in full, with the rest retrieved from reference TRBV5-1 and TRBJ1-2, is KAGVTQTPRYLIKTRGQQVTLSCSPISGHRSVSWYQQTPGQGLQFLFEYFSETQRNKGNFPGRFSGRQFSNSRSEMNVSTLELGDSALYLCASSLTTGGSHGYTFGSGTRLTVV.

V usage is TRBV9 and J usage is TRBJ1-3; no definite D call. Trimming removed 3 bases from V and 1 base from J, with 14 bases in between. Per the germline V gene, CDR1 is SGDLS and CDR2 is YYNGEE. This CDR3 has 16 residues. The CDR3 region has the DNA TGTGCCAGCAGCGCCACCCCCGTCGGGTCTGGAAACACCATATATTTT. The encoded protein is CASSATPVGSGNTIYF.

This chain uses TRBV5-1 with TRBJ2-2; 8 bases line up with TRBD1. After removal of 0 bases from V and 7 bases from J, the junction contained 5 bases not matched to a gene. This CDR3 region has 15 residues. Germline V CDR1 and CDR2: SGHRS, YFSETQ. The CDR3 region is CASSLVPGGFGELFF. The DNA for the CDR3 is TGCGCCAGCAGCTTGGTGCCAGGGGGCTTCGGGGAGCTGTTTTTT.

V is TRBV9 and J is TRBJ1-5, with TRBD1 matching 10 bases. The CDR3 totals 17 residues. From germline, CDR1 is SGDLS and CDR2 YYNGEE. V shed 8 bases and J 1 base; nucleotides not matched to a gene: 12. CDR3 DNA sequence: TGTGCCAGTAAAAGACCCGGGACAGGGGTAAGCAATCAGCCCCAGCATTTT. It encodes CASKRPGTGVSNQPQHF. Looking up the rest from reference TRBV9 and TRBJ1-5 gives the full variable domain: DSGVTQTPKHLITATGQRVTLRCSPRSGDLSVYWYQQSLDQGLQFLIQYYNGEERAKGNILERFSAQQFPDLHSELNLSSLELGDSALYFCASKRPGTGVSNQPQHFGDGTRLSIL.

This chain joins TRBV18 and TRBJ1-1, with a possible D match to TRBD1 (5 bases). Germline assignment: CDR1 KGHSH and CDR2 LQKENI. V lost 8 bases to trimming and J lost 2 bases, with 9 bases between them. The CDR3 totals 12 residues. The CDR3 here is CASATGNTEAFF. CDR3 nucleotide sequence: TGTGCCAGCGCAACAGGTAACACTGAAGCTTTCTTT.